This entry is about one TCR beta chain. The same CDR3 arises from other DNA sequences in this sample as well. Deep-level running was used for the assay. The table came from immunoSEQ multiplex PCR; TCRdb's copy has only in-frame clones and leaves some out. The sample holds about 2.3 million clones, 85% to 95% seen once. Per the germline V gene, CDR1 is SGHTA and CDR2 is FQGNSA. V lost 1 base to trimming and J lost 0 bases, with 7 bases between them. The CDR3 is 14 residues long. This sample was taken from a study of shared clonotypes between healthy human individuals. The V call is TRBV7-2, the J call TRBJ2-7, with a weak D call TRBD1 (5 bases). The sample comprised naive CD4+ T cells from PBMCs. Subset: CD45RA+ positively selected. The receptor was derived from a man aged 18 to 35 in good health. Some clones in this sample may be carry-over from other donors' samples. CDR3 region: CASSLGQISYEQYF. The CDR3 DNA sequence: TGTGCCAGCAGCTTAGGACAGATCTCCTACGAGCAGTACTTC.